This TCR beta chain was observed in a study of human T cells and chemical hapten exposure. Germline V gene sequence: CDR1 DFQATT, CDR2 SNEGSKA (reference sequence). The V gene end was trimmed by 1 base and the J gene end by 5 bases; junction bases not matched to a gene: 1. The CDR3 length is 12 residues. Whole-study results and caveats: Counts of TCRs above 1 in 1000 frequency stayed unchanged with DPC sensitization.

Time point noted: patch test 2, 6 weeks after DPC sensitization. The treatment was: therapeutic diphenylcyclopropenone sensitization with weekly scalp DPC. Within the library, unique molecular identifiers were attached to each individual cDNA molecule. TCRdb redid the calling of the RACE reads with MiXCR, one entry per CDR3 protein. The sample carries some 44,000 distinct CDR3 sequences, just under 9% recorded once. This clonotype appeared many times. Its antigen is as yet unknown. The sequenced sample was whole blood, obtained in connection with sensitization to the hapten diphenylcyclopropenone (DPC). The sequence was obtained from a woman between 40 and 50 years old with alopecia areata. Some clones in this sample may be carry-over from other donors' samples. The V gene is TRBV20-1, the J gene TRBJ1-1; TRBD1 agrees at 7 bases. CDR3 in amino acids: CSARVQGTEAFF. CDR3 coding DNA: TGCAGTGCTAGAGTACAGGGGACTGAAGCTTTCTTT.